This TCR beta chain is from a study of blood T cell repertoires in COVID-19. Study context: The United States, Italy and Spain supplied acute and convalescent COVID-19 samples.

Sequencing was performed with immunoSEQ multiplex PCR; in TCRdb, only in-frame clones are kept and a portion is missing. The table shows roughly 81,000 clones, with around 88% occurring only once. Source material: peripheral blood. This clonotype was sampled from an elderly man with active or convalescent COVID-19.

The CDR3 coding sequence is TGTGCCAGTACCTGGACTAGTGGTTCCTACGAGCAGTACTTC. It is translated as CASTWTSGSYEQYF. The V call is TRBV19, the J call TRBJ2-7; 7 nucleotides match TRBD2. This CDR3 has 14 residues. V lost 7 bases and J lost 1; bases outside the gene matches: 7. Germline V gene sequence: CDR1 LNHDA, CDR2 SQIVND (reference sequence). The variable domain in full, with the rest retrieved from reference TRBV19 and TRBJ2-7, is DGGITQSPKYLFRKEGQNVTLSCEQNLNHDAMYWYRQDPGQGLRLIYYSQIVNDFQKGDIAEGYSVSREKKESFPLTVTSAQKNPTAFYLCASTWTSGSYEQYFGPGTRLTVT.